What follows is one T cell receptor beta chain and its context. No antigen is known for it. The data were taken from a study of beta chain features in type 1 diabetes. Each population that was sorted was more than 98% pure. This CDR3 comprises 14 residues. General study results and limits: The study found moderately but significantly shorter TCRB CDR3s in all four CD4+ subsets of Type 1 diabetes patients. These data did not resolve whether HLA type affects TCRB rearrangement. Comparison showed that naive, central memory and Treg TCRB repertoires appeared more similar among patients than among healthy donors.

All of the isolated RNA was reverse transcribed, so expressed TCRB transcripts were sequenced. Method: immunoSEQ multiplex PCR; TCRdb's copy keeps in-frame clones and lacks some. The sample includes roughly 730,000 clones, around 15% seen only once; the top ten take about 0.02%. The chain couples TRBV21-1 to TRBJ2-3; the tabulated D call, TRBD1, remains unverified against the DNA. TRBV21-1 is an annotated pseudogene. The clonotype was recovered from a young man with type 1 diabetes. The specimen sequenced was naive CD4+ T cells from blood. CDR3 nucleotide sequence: TGTGCCAGCAGCAAAGGGTCCAGGCCAGATACGCAGTATTTT. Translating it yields CASSKGSRPDTQYF.